A selection of T cell receptor beta chains follows, all from one sample in a study of T cells in Graves' hyperthyroidism and ophthalmopathy. From the multiplex PCR reads, TCRdb called clonotypes with MiXCR, one entry per CDR3 protein. The sample has about 350,000 distinct CDR3 sequences, 15% to 20% seen once. The sample was blood. These receptors came from a woman aged 40 to 49 with Graves' ophthalmopathy. CDR3s include the opening cysteine and the closing phenylalanine or tryptophan. D genes are given only for firm matches. The size entry is marked missing in some rows and otherwise reads once, few, many or a size class.

clone_size d_call j_call v_call cdr3_aa cdr3_nt
NA TRBD2 TRBJ2-7 TRBV19 CASSMPGRVYEQYF TGTGCCAGTAGTATGCCCGGGAGGGTCTACGAGCAGTACTTC
many TRBD1 TRBJ2-7 TRBV7-9 CASSAPPGQVDYEQYF TGTGCCAGCAGCGCACCTCCGGGACAGGTGGACTACGAGCAGTACTTC
many NA TRBJ2-5 TRBV4-3 CASSQAPGETQYF TGCGCCAGCAGCCAAGCTCCCGGGGAGACCCAGTACTTC
many TRBD1 TRBJ1-2 TRBV28 CASSYGQGFRYGYTF TGTGCCAGCAGTTACGGACAGGGGTTTCGGTATGGCTACACCTTC
many TRBD1 TRBJ1-1 TRBV6-2/TRBV6-3 CASSPTGGGRTEAFF TGTGCCAGCAGCCCCACAGGGGGCGGACGGACTGAAGCTTTCTTT
many NA TRBJ2-7 TRBV2 CASSERGAGYEQYF TGTGCCAGCAGTGAACGGGGGGCGGGGTACGAGCAGTACTTC
many NA TRBJ1-3 TRBV25-1 CASSRGTESSGNTIYF TGTGCCAGCAGTAGGGGTACTGAAAGCTCTGGAAACACCATATATTTT
NA NA TRBJ1-2 TRBV29-1 CSVEAPGGSYGYTF TGCAGCGTTGAAGCCCCCGGGGGGAGCTATGGCTACACCTTC
many NA TRBJ2-5 TRBV20-1 CSARGVGKGTQYF TGCAGTGCTAGAGGGGTGGGGAAGGGGACCCAGTACTTC
few NA TRBJ2-5 TRBV6-1 CASSEGGHQETQYF TGTGCCAGCAGTGAGGGGGGGCATCAAGAGACCCAGTACTTC
many TRBD1 TRBJ2-7 TRBV27 CASSPRTGGVYEQYF TGTGCCAGCAGTCCTCGGACAGGGGGGGTATACGAGCAGTACTTC
NA NA TRBJ1-5 TRBV19 CASSMGPPGRPQHF TGTGCCAGTAGTATGGGACCCCCGGGTCGGCCCCAGCATTTT
many TRBD2 TRBJ2-7 TRBV10-2 CATRLAGSYEQYF TGCGCCACCCGACTAGCGGGCAGCTACGAGCAGTACTTC